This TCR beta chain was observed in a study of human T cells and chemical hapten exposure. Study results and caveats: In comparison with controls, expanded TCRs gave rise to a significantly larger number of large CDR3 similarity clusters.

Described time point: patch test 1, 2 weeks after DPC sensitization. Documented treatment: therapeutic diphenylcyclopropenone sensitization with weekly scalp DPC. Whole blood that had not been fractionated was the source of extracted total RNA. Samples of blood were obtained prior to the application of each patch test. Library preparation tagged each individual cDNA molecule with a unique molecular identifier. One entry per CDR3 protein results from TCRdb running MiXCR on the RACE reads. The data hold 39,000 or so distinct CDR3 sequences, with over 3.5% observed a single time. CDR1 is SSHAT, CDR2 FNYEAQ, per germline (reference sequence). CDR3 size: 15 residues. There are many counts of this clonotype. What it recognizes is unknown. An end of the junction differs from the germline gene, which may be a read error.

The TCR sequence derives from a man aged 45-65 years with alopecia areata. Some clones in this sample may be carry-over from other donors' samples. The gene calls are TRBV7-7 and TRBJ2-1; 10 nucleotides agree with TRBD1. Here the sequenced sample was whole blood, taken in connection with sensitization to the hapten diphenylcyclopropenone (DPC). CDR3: CASSPGQGEWNEQFF. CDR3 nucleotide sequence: TGTGCTAGCAGCCCCGGACAGGGGGAATGGAATGAGCAGTTCTTC. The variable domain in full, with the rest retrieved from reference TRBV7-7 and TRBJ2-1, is GAGVSQSPRYKVTKRGQDVTLRCDPISSHATLYWYQQALGQGPEFLTYFNYEAQPDKSGLPSDRFSAERPEGSISTLTIQRTEQRDSAMYRCASSPGQGEWNEQFFGPGTRLTVL.